The 26 T cell receptor beta chains below come from one sample, sequenced in a study of cytomegalovirus exposure and HLA in healthy donors. The PCR was carried out with 60 Vbeta primers and 13 Jbeta primers. Sequencing was performed with immunoSEQ multiplex PCR; in TCRdb, only in-frame clones are kept and a portion is missing. The sample comprises roughly 150,000 clones, less than 65% of which are singletons, and 3% rests with the top ten. The material sequenced was PBMCs. The receptors stem from a woman in her twenties or thirties in good health and CMV-seropositive.

V gene TRBV4-1 combines with J gene TRBJ2-7; 8 nucleotides agree with TRBD2. V was pared by 0 bases and J by 1 base, with 5 bases of the junction left unmatched. This CDR3 spans 16 amino acids. Germline CDR1 MGHRA, CDR2 YSYEKL. CDR3 nucleotides: TGCGCCAGCAGCCAAGATTCAAGCGGGAGTTCCTACGAGCAGTACTTC. Amino acid sequence: CASSQDSSGSSYEQYF.

The chain links TRBV18 to TRBJ2-7; 7 bases agree with TRBD1. V was pared by 3 bases and J by 4 bases, with 3 bases of the junction left unmatched. The CDR3 has 13 residues. The germline CDR1 and CDR2 sequences are KGHSH and LQKENI. The CDR3 nucleotides read TGTGCCAGCTCACCGGGACAGCTATACGAGCAGTACTTC. Translated: CASSPGQLYEQYF.

J is TRBJ1-1 and V is TRBV11-2; maybe TRBD1 (5 bases). The germline gives CDR1 SGHAT, CDR2 FQNNGV. Trimming shortened V by 0 bases and J by 8 bases, and 10 bases separated the two germline ends. This CDR3 has 13 amino acids. CDR3 loop: CASSLDLGLEAFF. CDR3 nucleotide sequence: TGTGCCAGCAGCTTAGATCTGGGACTGGAAGCTTTCTTT.

The CDR3 sequence is CASSSMTGGDGKGYGYTF. The CDR3 DNA reads as TGTGCCAGCAGCTCGATGACAGGGGGCGATGGAAAAGGCTATGGCTACACCTTC. The chain joins TRBV27 to TRBJ1-2, with 10 bases lining up with TRBD1. Trimming cost V 6 bases and J 4 bases; bases outside gene matches: 17. This CDR3 comprises 18 residues. The germline CDR1 and CDR2 sequences are MNHEY and SMNVEV (reference sequence).

In this sample, this clone turned up a few times. The chain recombines TRBV13 with TRBJ1-5; the D is unclear. CDR3 size: 12 residues. The ends were cut back, 5 bases at V and 9 bases at J, with 11 bases in the middle. Germline lookup yields CDR1 PRHDT and CDR2 FYEKMQ (reference sequence). The CDR3 DNA reads TGTGCCAGCAGCCAGCGGGAGGGGCCCCAGCATTTT. Its translation is CASSQREGPQHF.

The V gene is TRBV27, the J gene TRBJ2-1; D call uncertain. The V end was cut by 7 bases, the J end by 0 bases, with 10 bases between. CDR3 length: 14 residues. Germline CDR1 is MNHEY and CDR2 is SMNVEV (reference sequence). For the CDR3, the DNA is TGTGCCAGCACAAGCAGGTTCTCCTACAATGAGCAGTTCTTC. Amino acids: CASTSRFSYNEQFF.

The chain uses TRBV27 and TRBJ1-1, with 7 bases matching TRBD1. After removal of 5 bases from V and 9 bases from J, the junction contained 9 bases not matched to a gene. This CDR3 has 13 residues. CDR1 is MNHEY, CDR2 SMNVEV, per germline (reference sequence). The CDR3 DNA sequence: TGTGCCAGCAGTCTTAGGACAGGCGATCAAGCTTTCTTT. This translates into CASSLRTGDQAFF.

A few counts support this clone. The chain carries TRBV7-2 and TRBJ2-4; 9 bases line up with TRBD2. V gave up 2 bases and J gave up 4 bases; unmatched junction bases: 3. The CDR3 loop spans 15 amino acids. Germline assignment: CDR1 SGHTA and CDR2 FQGNSA. The CDR3 bases are TGTGCCAGCAGCTTACTGGCGGGGGGGAAAAACATTCAGTACTTC. This sequence encodes CASSLLAGGKNIQYF.

V gene TRBV5-5 combines with J gene TRBJ2-3, with a possible D match to TRBD2 (6 bases). There are 14 residues in the CDR3. V lost 0 bases, J lost 1 base, and 6 bases lay in between. Germline V gives CDR1 SGHKS, CDR2 YYEKEE (reference sequence). The CDR3 sequence is CASSLVAGTDTQYF. The CDR3 nucleotides are TGTGCCAGCAGCTTGGTAGCGGGCACAGATACGCAGTATTTT.

V gene TRBV10-2 combines with J gene TRBJ1-5, with TRBD1 as a possible D gene (5 bases). V shed 7 bases and J shed 7 bases, with 23 bases lying between them. The CDR3 loop spans 16 amino acids. The germline V gene encodes CDR1 WSHSY and CDR2 SAAADI. The CDR3 sequence: CASTPSGKFRGQPQHF. CDR3 bases: TGCGCCAGCACTCCCTCAGGGAAATTTCGTGGGCAGCCCCAGCATTTT.

The V gene is TRBV6-4, the J gene TRBJ2-1, with 7 bases aligning to TRBD2. V shed 3 bases and J 10 bases; nucleotides not matched to a gene: 18. Germline CDR1 is MRHNA and CDR2 is SNTAGT. This CDR3 spans 17 amino acids. CDR3 sequence (DNA): TGTGCCAGCAGTGATGTAGCCGGGACTATCCCGACAAAAGAGCAGTTCTTC. It translates to CASSDVAGTIPTKEQFF.

J is TRBJ2-1 and V is TRBV5-5, with a weak D call TRBD2 (6 bases). The V gene lost 4 bases and the J gene lost 0 bases, with 11 bases spanning the gap. This CDR3 region has 15 residues. Germline V gives CDR1 SGHKS, CDR2 YYEKEE (reference sequence). CDR3 coding DNA: TGTGCCAGCAGCCGAGGAGGGAGCTCCTACAATGAGCAGTTCTTC. Encoded protein: CASSRGGSSYNEQFF.

Note on this clone: The same CDR3 is also encoded by other DNA sequences in this sample. The chain joins TRBV5-4 to TRBJ2-5, with a tentative D call TRBD2 (6 bases). CDR3 length: 13 amino acids. V was cut by 5 bases and J by 5 bases, with 13 bases left in between. Germline loops: CDR1 SGHNT, CDR2 YYREEE (reference sequence). This chain's CDR3 is CASSLRDRETQYF. Here the CDR3 DNA reads TGTGCCAGCAGTCTGCGGGATCGGGAGACCCAGTACTTC. The full variable domain, with the rest looked up from reference TRBV5-4 and TRBJ2-5, is ETGVTQSPTHLIKTRGQQVTLRCSSQSGHNTVSWYQQALGQGPQFIFQYYREEENGRGNFPPRFSGLQFPNYSSELNVNALELDDSALYLCASSLRDRETQYFGPGTRLLVL.

This clone occurred once. The J gene is TRBJ2-5, the V gene TRBV28; D gene ambiguous. The CDR3 totals 13 residues. Trimming removed 7 bases at V and 4 bases at J, with 13 bases between. The germline gives CDR1 MDHEN, CDR2 SYDVKM. CDR3 DNA sequence: TGTGCCAGCAATCCACCAGACTTAGAGACCCAGTACTTC. Translated: CASNPPDLETQYF.

V is TRBV27 and J is TRBJ1-6, with a weak D call TRBD1 (5 bases). The CDR3 sequence is 13 residues long. Trimming removed 8 bases from V and 8 bases from J, with 13 bases in between. The germline gives CDR1 MNHEY, CDR2 SMNVEV (reference sequence). For the CDR3, the DNA is TGTGCCAGCCACGGACCGGGGGATTCACCCCTCCACTTT. Translated: CASHGPGDSPLHF.

The count of this clone is one. The V call is TRBV2, the J call TRBJ1-1; D is unclear. Trimming pared 6 bases from V and 1 base from J, leaving 12 bases between. Germline V gives CDR1 SNHLY, CDR2 FYNNEI. This CDR3 has 14 residues. In DNA, the CDR3 is TGTGCCAGCAGCTCCGGTGGAGGGAACACTGAAGCTTTCTTT. Translated, it gives CASSSGGGNTEAFF.

The gene calls are TRBV6-1 and TRBJ1-5; D ambiguous. The CDR3 covers 15 residues. Per the germline V gene, CDR1 is MNHNS and CDR2 is SASEGT. V lost 5 bases to trimming and J lost 5 bases, with 16 bases between them. The CDR3, as DNA: TGTGCCAGCAGTAGAAAGAACTACGGGGATCAGCCCCAGCATTTT. Translating gives CASSRKNYGDQPQHF.

V gene TRBV6-5 combines with J gene TRBJ1-2, with D hard to call. Trimming took off 5 bases at V and 6 bases at J, with 13 bases between the two ends. Germline CDR1 MNHEY, CDR2 SVGAGI. This CDR3 has 13 residues. CDR3 residues: CASSRRNRNGYTF. The CDR3 DNA reads as TGTGCCAGCAGTCGCCGGAACAGAAATGGCTACACCTTC.

Only a few counts were recorded for this clone. The gene calls are TRBV30 and TRBJ1-3; D gene uncertain. CDR1 and CDR2 from the germline V gene are GTSNPN and SVGIG (reference sequence). The CDR3 is made up of 12 amino acids. V lost 3 bases and J lost 0, with 3 bases in between. CDR3 protein: CAWSRSGNTIYF. CDR3 DNA: TGTGCCTGGAGCCGCTCTGGAAACACCATATATTTT.

The chain is built from TRBV28 and TRBJ1-4; 7 bases fit TRBD1. This CDR3 comprises 14 residues. The J segment lost 4 bases and the V segment lost 7 bases, leaving 6 bases of the junction unmatched. Per germline, CDR1 MDHEN and CDR2 SYDVKM. The CDR3 spells CASTPTGRNEKLFF. The CDR3 DNA is TGTGCCAGCACCCCGACAGGGCGTAATGAAAAACTGTTTTTT.

This clone has just a few counts. The chain links TRBV6-5 to TRBJ1-4, with TRBD1 identical over 8 bases. V was clipped by 2 bases and J by 10 bases; unmatched bases: 6. CDR1 and CDR2 (germline): MNHEY, SVGAGI. There are 14 residues in the CDR3. The CDR3 region is CASSYDAGGGKLFF. In DNA, the CDR3 is TGTGCCAGCAGTTACGATGCAGGGGGCGGAAAACTGTTTTTT.

About this clone: Other DNA sequences in the same sample also yield this CDR3. The rearrangement links TRBV5-1 to TRBJ1-5, with 7 bases matching TRBD1. Germline V gene data show CDR1 as SGHRS and CDR2 as YFSETQ. The CDR3 is made up of 14 amino acids. The trim removed 4 bases at V and 1 base at J, leaving 2 bases unmatched. The CDR3 nucleotides are TGCGCCAGCAGCCCGGGACAGAGCAATCAGCCCCAGCATTTT. Its protein is CASSPGQSNQPQHF.

V is TRBV28 and J is TRBJ2-7; D is uncertain. V dropped 6 bases and J dropped 2 bases, with 5 bases sitting between them. Germline CDR1 MDHEN, CDR2 SYDVKM. The CDR3 covers 11 residues. The CDR3 region has the DNA TGTGCCAGCAGGGCAACCTACGAGCAGTACTTC. Its protein is CASRATYEQYF.

The chain uses TRBV5-6 and TRBJ1-2; no firm D call. The CDR3 spans 16 residues. CDR1 is SGHDT, CDR2 YYEEEE, per germline. Trimming cost V 0 bases and J 0 bases, with 12 bases left between them. The CDR3 nucleotides read TGTGCCAGCAGCTTGGCCCCGGGGATTACTAACTATGGCTACACCTTC. Amino acid sequence: CASSLAPGITNYGYTF.

This clone was seen more than once but under ten times. The V call is TRBV6-4, the J call TRBJ1-2; 7 bases are a match to TRBD1. The V gene end was trimmed by 9 bases and the J gene end by 4 bases; junction bases not matched to a gene: 8. This CDR3 contains 13 residues. CDR1 MRHNA and CDR2 SNTAGT come from the germline V gene. CDR3 in amino acids: CARPTGRGYGYTF. CDR3 bases: TGTGCCAGACCGACAGGGAGAGGCTATGGCTACACCTTC.

DNA of the CDR3: TGTGCCAGCCGAACCACAGTGATTAATGGCTACACCTTC. As protein: CASRTTVINGYTF. The V and J genes are TRBV2 and TRBJ1-2; D remains unclear. Trimming stripped 8 bases from V and 6 bases from J, with 16 bases between. Germline V gene data show CDR1 as SNHLY and CDR2 as FYNNEI. The CDR3 spans 13 residues.